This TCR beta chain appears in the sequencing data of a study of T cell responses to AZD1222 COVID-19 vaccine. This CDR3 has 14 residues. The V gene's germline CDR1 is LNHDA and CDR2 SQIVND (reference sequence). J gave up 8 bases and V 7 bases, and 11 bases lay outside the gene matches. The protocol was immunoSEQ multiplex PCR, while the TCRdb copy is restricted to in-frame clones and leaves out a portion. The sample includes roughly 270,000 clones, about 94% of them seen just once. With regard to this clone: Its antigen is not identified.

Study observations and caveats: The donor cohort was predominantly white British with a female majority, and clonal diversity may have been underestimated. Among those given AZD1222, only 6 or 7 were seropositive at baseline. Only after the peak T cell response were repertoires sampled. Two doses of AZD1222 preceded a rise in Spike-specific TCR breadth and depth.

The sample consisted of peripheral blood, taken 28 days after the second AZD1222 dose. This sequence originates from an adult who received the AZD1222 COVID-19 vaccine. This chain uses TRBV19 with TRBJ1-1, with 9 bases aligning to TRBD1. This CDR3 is CASILTGGSSEAFF. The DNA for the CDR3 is TGTGCCAGTATTCTGACAGGGGGTTCATCCGAAGCTTTCTTT.